The 28 T cell receptor beta chains presented below share a single source sample, sequenced in a study of cytomegalovirus exposure and HLA in healthy donors. PCR amplification relied on 60 Vbeta primers (plus 13 Jbeta primers). Here immunoSEQ multiplex PCR was the method, and the copy in TCRdb shows in-frame clones only, minus some. This sample has under 250,000 clones; more than 75% occur once, and the top ten carry 1.3%. Source material: PBMCs. Receptors originate from a human donor in good health.

This chain joins TRBV5-1 and TRBJ2-5, with 12 bases identical to TRBD2. With V trimmed by 4 bases and J by 5 bases, 9 bases remained unmatched. CDR3 size: 16 residues. Germline-derived CDR1 and CDR2 are SGHRS and YFSETQ. The chain's CDR3 is CASSVGLAGPRETQYF. CDR3 DNA: TGCGCCAGCAGCGTCGGACTAGCGGGGCCTCGGGAGACCCAGTACTTC.

This clone was recorded only once. CDR3 amino acids: CASSYLQNNSPLHF. CDR3 bases: TGTGCCAGCAGTTACTTACAGAATAATTCACCCCTCCACTTT. This chain connects TRBV6-5 to TRBJ1-6; D call uncertain. In germline, CDR1 is MNHEY, CDR2 SVGAGI. V was cut by 1 base and J by 5 bases, with 6 bases left in between. The CDR3 loop spans 14 amino acids.

In its sample, this clone was seen a few times. The chain links TRBV5-1 to TRBJ2-7; 7 bases agree with TRBD2. The CDR3 is 14 amino acids. Looked up from germline, CDR1 is SGHRS and CDR2 is YFSETQ. V shed 2 bases, J shed 5 bases, and the junction held 7 bases outside the gene matches. The CDR3 DNA follows: TGCGCCAGCAGCTTTGGCGGGAGCTTCAACGAGCAGTACTTC. Translated: CASSFGGSFNEQYF.

J is TRBJ1-3 and V is TRBV5-8, with 9 bases fitting TRBD1. Per the germline V gene, CDR1 is SGHTS and CDR2 is YDEGEE. The CDR3 sequence is 15 residues long. After removal of 4 bases from V and 1 base from J, the junction contained 3 bases not matched to a gene. As DNA, the CDR3 is TGTGCCAGCAGCCTGGGGACAGGGTCTGGAAACACCATATATTTT. Amino acid sequence: CASSLGTGSGNTIYF.

The gene calls are TRBV28 and TRBJ2-5; D unresolved. Germline lookup yields CDR1 MDHEN and CDR2 SYDVKM. There are 12 residues in the CDR3. The germline V and J ends were trimmed by 2 bases and 2 bases, with 3 bases remaining between them. CDR3 DNA sequence: TGTGCCAGCAGTTTACAGCAAGAGACCCAGTACTTC. Encoded protein: CASSLQQETQYF.

J is TRBJ2-3 and V is TRBV7-9, with 13 nucleotides matching TRBD2. CDR3 size: 18 residues. Germline lookup yields CDR1 SEHNR and CDR2 FQNEAQ (reference sequence). The J segment lost 0 bases and the V segment lost 5 bases, leaving 8 bases of the junction unmatched. The CDR3 loop reads CASSAGTSGTTSTDTQYF. The DNA of the CDR3 is TGTGCCAGCAGCGCCGGGACTAGCGGGACTACTAGCACAGATACGCAGTATTTT.

V and J are TRBV5-1 and TRBJ2-1; D may be TRBD2 (6 bases). V lost 8 bases and J 3 bases, leaving 18 bases between the germline ends. The CDR3 length is 15 residues. Germline CDR1 SGHRS, CDR2 YFSETQ. CDR3 amino acids: CASQTGPEGYNEQFF. The CDR3 nucleotides read TGCGCCAGTCAGACCGGGCCGGAGGGCTACAATGAGCAGTTCTTC.

This rearrangement joins TRBV5-1 to TRBJ2-5; 7 bases agree with TRBD1. The J call may be mistaken, given a closer DNA end match to TRBJ2-7. This CDR3 is built from 12 residues. Germline V gives CDR1 SGHRS, CDR2 YFSETQ. CDR3 bases: TGCGCCAGCAGCAGCAGGGGGTACGAGCAGTACTTC. This codes for CASSSRGYEQYF.

The V and J genes are TRBV28 and TRBJ1-5; TRBD1 agrees at 7 bases. V shed 6 bases, J shed 4 bases, and the junction held 21 bases outside the gene matches. Germline assignment: CDR1 MDHEN and CDR2 SYDVKM. CDR3 length: 19 amino acids. CDR3 sequence (DNA): TGTGCCAGCAGCCATTTCTCGACCGGGACAGCCCTCCGAAATCAGCCCCAGCATTTT. Amino acids: CASSHFSTGTALRNQPQHF.

The rearrangement uses TRBV4-3 and TRBJ2-7, with TRBD1 identical over 9 bases. Per germline, CDR1 LGHNA and CDR2 YSLEER. The CDR3 runs 15 residues. Unmatched junction bases numbered 5, after V lost 1 base and J lost 4 bases. The CDR3 here is CASSQVTGGIYEQYF. The CDR3 region has the DNA TGCGCCAGCAGCCAAGTAACAGGGGGCATATACGAGCAGTACTTC.

Note on this clone: One end of the junction varies from germline; a read error may be responsible. The gene calls are TRBV5-1 and TRBJ2-5; a weak D match, TRBD1 (7 bases). The germline CDR1 and CDR2 sequences are SGHRS and YFSETQ. The CDR3 loop spans 18 amino acids. The CDR3 nucleotides are TGCGCCAGCAGCTTGGAACGGGGGCGGCCAGGGGGGCAAGAGCCCCAGTACTTC. Its translation is CASSLERGRPGGQEPQYF.

The CDR3 region is CASSERNYEQYF. CDR3 nucleotides: TGTGCCAGCAGTGAGAGAAACTACGAGCAGTACTTC. The V and J genes are TRBV25-1 and TRBJ2-7, with no clear D. Trimming cost V 3 bases and J 3 bases, with 6 bases left between them. CDR3 size: 12 residues. The germline gives CDR1 MGHDK, CDR2 SYGVNS.

This rearrangement joins TRBV19 to TRBJ1-1; D is ambiguous. V was trimmed by 1 base and J by 1 base, leaving 4 bases between them. The germline V gene encodes CDR1 LNHDA and CDR2 SQIVND (reference sequence). The CDR3 sequence is 13 residues long. The CDR3 bases are TGTGCCAGTAGTATAGGCGAGAACACTGAAGCTTTCTTT. This gives the protein CASSIGENTEAFF.

This clone was detected once. The V gene is TRBV14, the J gene TRBJ2-1; D uncertain. The germline V gene encodes CDR1 SGHDN and CDR2 FVKESK. Trimming left V 1 base short and J 7 bases short, with 5 bases between. CDR3 length: 12 amino acids. The CDR3 loop is CASSQVVNEQFF. DNA of the CDR3: TGTGCCAGCAGCCAAGTCGTGAATGAGCAGTTCTTC.

The chain uses TRBV11-2 and TRBJ2-3, with TRBD2 identical over 7 bases. The CDR3 runs 16 residues. V gave up 4 bases and J gave up 1 base; unmatched junction bases: 8. Germline CDR1 is SGHAT and CDR2 is FQNNGV. Here the CDR3 reads CASSSVGLGGTDTQYF. As DNA, the CDR3 is TGTGCCAGCAGCTCGGTCGGACTAGGGGGCACAGATACGCAGTATTTT.

The chain joins TRBV5-1 to TRBJ2-7, with 7 bases fitting TRBD1. Losses at the gene ends were 4 bases for V and 3 bases for J; bases not matched to a gene: 7. Germline V lookup: CDR1 SGHRS, CDR2 YFSETQ. The CDR3 extends over 14 amino acids. The CDR3 loop is CASSPQTGSYEQYF. For the CDR3, the DNA is TGCGCCAGCAGCCCCCAGACAGGGAGCTACGAGCAGTACTTC.

This sequence joins TRBV5-1 and TRBJ2-1; 10 bases are a match to TRBD1. The CDR3 extends over 15 amino acids. Germline V gene sequence: CDR1 SGHRS, CDR2 YFSETQ. J gave up 9 bases and V 2 bases, and 8 bases lay outside the gene matches. CDR3 nucleotide sequence: TGCGCCAGCAGCTTCGACAGGGGGCAATTGAGTGAGCAGTTCTTC. It is translated as CASSFDRGQLSEQFF.

The chain employs TRBV7-9 and TRBJ2-7, with D tentatively TRBD2 (6 bases). Germline CDR1 reads SEHNR; CDR2 reads FQNEAQ (reference sequence). The V end was cut by 5 bases, the J end by 2 bases, with 22 bases between. The CDR3 length is 17 residues. The CDR3 nucleotides are TGTGCCAGCAGCCCTTCTGAACGGGAGAGGGAAGCCTACGAGCAGTACTTC. This codes for CASSPSEREREAYEQYF.

This chain uses TRBV5-6 with TRBJ2-7; 8 nucleotides line up with TRBD2. Per the germline V gene, CDR1 is SGHDT and CDR2 is YYEEEE. The trim removed 2 bases at V and 4 bases at J, leaving 5 bases unmatched. CDR3 length: 14 residues. The CDR3 coding sequence is TGTGCCAGCAGCTTCGGGGGGGCTCGGTACGAGCAGTACTTC. Its translation: CASSFGGARYEQYF.

The gene calls are TRBV28 and TRBJ1-3, with a weak D call TRBD1 (5 bases). V shed 7 bases and J shed 0 bases, with 13 bases lying between them. Germline V gene lookup returns CDR1 MDHEN and CDR2 SYDVKM. The CDR3 consists of 15 residues. The CDR3 is CASNPTENSGNTIYF. The CDR3 nucleotides read TGTGCCAGCAATCCGACAGAGAACTCTGGAAACACCATATATTTT.

The rearrangement joins TRBV5-1 to TRBJ2-7; D is perhaps TRBD2 (5 bases). The germline gives CDR1 SGHRS, CDR2 YFSETQ. The CDR3 contains 14 residues. The V end was cut by 5 bases, the J end by 2 bases, with 14 bases between. The CDR3 DNA is TGCGCCAGCAGTAATCGTCTAGCCCCCTACGAGCAGTACTTC. Its translation: CASSNRLAPYEQYF.

In this sample, this clone turned up a few times. V and J are TRBV6-6 and TRBJ1-5, with D possibly being TRBD1 (5 bases). Trimming took 6 bases from V and 3 from J, leaving 15 bases between them. CDR1 and CDR2 from the germline V gene are MNHNY and SVGAGI (reference sequence). CDR3 length equals 15 residues. The CDR3 loop reads CASSYPIGDNQPQHF. The CDR3 region has the DNA TGTGCCAGCAGCTATCCTATAGGGGACAATCAGCCCCAGCATTTT.

The chain recombines TRBV11-2 with TRBJ2-1; the D gene is possibly TRBD2 (6 bases). Germline-derived CDR1 and CDR2 are SGHAT and FQNNGV. Trimming took off 2 bases at V and 5 bases at J, with 16 bases between the two ends. This CDR3 is built from 16 residues. The chain's CDR3 is CASSLRSSGYNNEQFF. The CDR3 DNA reads TGTGCCAGCAGCTTAAGATCGAGCGGGTACAACAATGAGCAGTTCTTC. Full variable domain (outside the CDR3, taken from reference TRBV11-2 and TRBJ2-1): EAGVAQSPRYKIIEKRQSVAFWCNPISGHATLYWYQQILGQGPKLLIQFQNNGVVDDSQLPKDRFSAERLKGVDSTLKIQPAKLEDSAVYLCASSLRSSGYNNEQFFGPGTRLTVL.

Regarding this clone: Other DNA sequences within the sample encode an identical CDR3. J is TRBJ1-2 and V is TRBV9, with a possible D match to TRBD1 (6 bases). Trimming cost V 2 bases and J 5 bases, with 16 bases left between them. Germline loops: CDR1 SGDLS, CDR2 YYNGEE. This CDR3 has 15 amino acids. The CDR3, as DNA: TGTGCCAGCAGCGTGGGCGTAGGGGGTTTGTATGGCTACACCTTC. Its translation is CASSVGVGGLYGYTF.

The J gene is TRBJ1-4, the V gene TRBV19; D is perhaps TRBD1 (5 bases). In germline, CDR1 is LNHDA, CDR2 SQIVND (reference sequence). Trimming removed 4 bases at V and 8 bases at J, with 14 bases between. The CDR3 extends over 14 amino acids. CDR3 DNA sequence: TGTGCCAGTAGTACTCAGGGTTTACGCGAAAAACTGTTTTTT. Its translation: CASSTQGLREKLFF.

The V and J genes are TRBV19 and TRBJ2-5, with 9 bases lining up with TRBD2. Germline CDR1 and CDR2: LNHDA and SQIVND (reference sequence). Losses at the gene ends were 4 bases for V and 1 base for J; bases not matched to a gene: 7. There are 16 residues in the CDR3. CDR3 in DNA: TGTGCCAGTAGTAACCAGCGGGGGGACGGCCAAGAGACCCAGTACTTC. This gives the protein CASSNQRGDGQETQYF.

The chain has TRBV19 and TRBJ2-7; TRBD2 agrees at 9 bases. Germline CDR1 LNHDA, CDR2 SQIVND (reference sequence). The ends lost 2 bases at V and 2 bases at J; junction bases unmatched: 4. This CDR3 is built from 15 residues. In DNA form, the CDR3 reads TGTGCCAGTAGTATATTGACTAGCGGTCCCTACGAGCAGTACTTC. It specifies CASSILTSGPYEQYF.

Only a few counts were recorded for this clone. The chain couples TRBV5-1 to TRBJ2-3; a possible D gene is TRBD1 (6 bases). This CDR3 has 14 residues. Trimming took off 4 bases at V and 3 bases at J, with 12 bases between the two ends. Germline V gene data show CDR1 as SGHRS and CDR2 as YFSETQ. CDR3 DNA sequence: TGCGCCAGCAGCACGGACAGTTTTACAGATACGCAGTATTTT. Its translation is CASSTDSFTDTQYF.